This T cell receptor beta chain was captured in a study of blood T cell repertoires in COVID-19. Overall study: The analysed material was cDNA or gDNA that came from T cells, B-cell-depleted T cells, or PBMCs.

Clones were sequenced by immunoSEQ multiplex PCR, and TCRdb holds only the in-frame ones, with some missing. Of 89,000 or so clones in the sample, around 85% were seen once. The CDR3 sequence is 13 residues long. After removal of 5 bases from V and 5 bases from J, the junction contained 5 bases not matched to a gene. Germline-derived CDR1 and CDR2 are MNHEY and SVGEGT. Sample: peripheral blood. This sequence was found in a human donor in a cohort sampled during active COVID-19. V gene TRBV6-2 or TRBV6-3 combines with J gene TRBJ1-2; 7 bases line up with TRBD1. The CDR3 nucleotides read TGTGCCAGCAGTCCAGACAGGGAATATGGCTACACCTTC. Translating it yields CASSPDREYGYTF.